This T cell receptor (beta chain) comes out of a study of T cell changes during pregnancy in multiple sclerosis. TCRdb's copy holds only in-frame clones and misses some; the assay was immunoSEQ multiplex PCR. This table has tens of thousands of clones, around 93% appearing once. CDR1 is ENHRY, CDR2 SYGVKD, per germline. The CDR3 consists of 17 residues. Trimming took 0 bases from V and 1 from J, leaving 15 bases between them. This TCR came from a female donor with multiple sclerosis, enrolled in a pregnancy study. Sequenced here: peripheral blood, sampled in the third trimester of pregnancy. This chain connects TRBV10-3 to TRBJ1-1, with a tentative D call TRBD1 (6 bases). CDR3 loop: CAISESMTGLANTEAFF. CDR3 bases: TGTGCCATCAGTGAGTCAATGACAGGCCTTGCGAACACTGAAGCTTTCTTT.